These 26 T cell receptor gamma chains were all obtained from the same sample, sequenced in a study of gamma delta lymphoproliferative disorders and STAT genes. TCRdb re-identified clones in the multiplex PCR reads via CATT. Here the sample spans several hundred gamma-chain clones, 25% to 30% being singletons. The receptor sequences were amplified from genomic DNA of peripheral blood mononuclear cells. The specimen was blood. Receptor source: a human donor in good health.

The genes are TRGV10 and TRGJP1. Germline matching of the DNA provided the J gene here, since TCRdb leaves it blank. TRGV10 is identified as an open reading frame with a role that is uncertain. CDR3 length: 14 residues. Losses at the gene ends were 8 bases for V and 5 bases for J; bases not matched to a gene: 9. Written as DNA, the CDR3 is TGTGCTGCGTGGGCCCCCGGGACTGGTTGGTTCAAGATATTT. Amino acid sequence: CAAWAPGTGWFKIF.

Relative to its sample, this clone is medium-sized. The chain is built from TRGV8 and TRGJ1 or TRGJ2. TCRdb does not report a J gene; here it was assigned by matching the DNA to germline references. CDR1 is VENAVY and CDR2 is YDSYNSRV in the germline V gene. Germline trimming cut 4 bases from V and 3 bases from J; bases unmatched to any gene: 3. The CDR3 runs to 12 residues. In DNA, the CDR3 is TGTGCCACCTGGGACACTTATTATAAGAAACTCTTT. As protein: CATWDTYYKKLF.

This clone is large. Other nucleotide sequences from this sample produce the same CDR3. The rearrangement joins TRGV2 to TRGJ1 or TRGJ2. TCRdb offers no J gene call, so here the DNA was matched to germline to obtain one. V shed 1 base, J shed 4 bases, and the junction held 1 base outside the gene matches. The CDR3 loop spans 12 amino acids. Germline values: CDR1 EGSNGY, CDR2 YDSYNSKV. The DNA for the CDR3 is TGTGCCACCTGGGACGGATATTATAAGAAACTCTTT. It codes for CATWDGYYKKLF.

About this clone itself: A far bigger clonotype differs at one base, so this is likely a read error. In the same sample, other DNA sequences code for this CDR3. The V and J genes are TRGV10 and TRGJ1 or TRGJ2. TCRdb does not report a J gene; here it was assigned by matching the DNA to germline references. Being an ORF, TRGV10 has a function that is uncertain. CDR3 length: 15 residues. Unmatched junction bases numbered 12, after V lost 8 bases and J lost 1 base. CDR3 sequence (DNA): TGTGCTGCGTGGGAAGTAAAGGAAAATTATTATAAGAAACTCTTT. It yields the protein CAAWEVKENYYKKLF.

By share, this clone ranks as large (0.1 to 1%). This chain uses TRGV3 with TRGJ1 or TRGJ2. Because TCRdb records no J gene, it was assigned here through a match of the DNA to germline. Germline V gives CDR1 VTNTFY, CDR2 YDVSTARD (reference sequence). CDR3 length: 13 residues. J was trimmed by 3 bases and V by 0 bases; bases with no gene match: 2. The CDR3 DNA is TGTGCCACCTGGGACAGGCCTTATTATAAGAAACTCTTT. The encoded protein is CATWDRPYYKKLF.

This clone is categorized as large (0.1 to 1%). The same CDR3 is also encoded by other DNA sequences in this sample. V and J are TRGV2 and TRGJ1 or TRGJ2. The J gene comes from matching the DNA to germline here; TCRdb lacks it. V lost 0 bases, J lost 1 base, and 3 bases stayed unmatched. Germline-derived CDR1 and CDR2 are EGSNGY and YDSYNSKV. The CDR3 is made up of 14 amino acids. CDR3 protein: CATWDGPNYYKKLF. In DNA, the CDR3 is TGTGCCACCTGGGACGGGCCCAATTATTATAAGAAACTCTTT.

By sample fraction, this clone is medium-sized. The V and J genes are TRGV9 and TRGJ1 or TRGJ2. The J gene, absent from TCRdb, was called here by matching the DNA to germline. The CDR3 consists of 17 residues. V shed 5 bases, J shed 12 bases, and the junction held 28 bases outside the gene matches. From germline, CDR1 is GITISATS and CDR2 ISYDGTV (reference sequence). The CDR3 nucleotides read TGTGCCTTGTGGGGAGGTACCAAGCCGGGGTTATCTATGAGGAAACTCTTT. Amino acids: CALWGGTKPGLSMRKLF.

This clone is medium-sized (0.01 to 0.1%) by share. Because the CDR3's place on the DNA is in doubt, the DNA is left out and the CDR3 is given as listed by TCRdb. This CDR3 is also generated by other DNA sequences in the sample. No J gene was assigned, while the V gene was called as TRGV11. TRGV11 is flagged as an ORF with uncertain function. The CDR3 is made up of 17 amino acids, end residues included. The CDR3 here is CTTVPAGLGTCWYKKLF.

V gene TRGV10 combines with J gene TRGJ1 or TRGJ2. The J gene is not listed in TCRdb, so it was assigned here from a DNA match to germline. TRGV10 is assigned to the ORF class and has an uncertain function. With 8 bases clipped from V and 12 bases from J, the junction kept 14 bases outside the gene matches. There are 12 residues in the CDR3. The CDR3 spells CAAWDHPTRKLF. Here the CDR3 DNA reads TGTGCTGCGTGGGACCATCCGACGCGGAAACTCTTT.

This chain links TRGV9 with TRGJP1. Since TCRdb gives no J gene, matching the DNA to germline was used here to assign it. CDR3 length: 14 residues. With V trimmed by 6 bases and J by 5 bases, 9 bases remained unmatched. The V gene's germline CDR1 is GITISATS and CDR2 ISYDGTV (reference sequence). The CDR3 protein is CALWYGITGWFKIF. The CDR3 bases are TGTGCCTTGTGGTACGGGATAACTGGTTGGTTCAAGATATTT.

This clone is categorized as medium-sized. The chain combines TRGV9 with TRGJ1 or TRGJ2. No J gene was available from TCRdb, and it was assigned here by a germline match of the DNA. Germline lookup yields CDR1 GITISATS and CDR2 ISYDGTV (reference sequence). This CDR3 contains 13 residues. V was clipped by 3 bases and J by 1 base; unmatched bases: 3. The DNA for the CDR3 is TGTGCCTTGTGGGAGCTAAATTATTATAAGAAACTCTTT. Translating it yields CALWELNYYKKLF.

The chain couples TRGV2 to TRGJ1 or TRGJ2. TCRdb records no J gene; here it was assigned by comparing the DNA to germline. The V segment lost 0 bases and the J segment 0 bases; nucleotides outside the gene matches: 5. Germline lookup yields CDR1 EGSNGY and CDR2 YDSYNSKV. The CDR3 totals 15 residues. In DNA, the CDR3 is TGTGCCACCTGGGACGGGTCCTGGAATTATTATAAGAAACTCTTT. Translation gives CATWDGSWNYYKKLF.

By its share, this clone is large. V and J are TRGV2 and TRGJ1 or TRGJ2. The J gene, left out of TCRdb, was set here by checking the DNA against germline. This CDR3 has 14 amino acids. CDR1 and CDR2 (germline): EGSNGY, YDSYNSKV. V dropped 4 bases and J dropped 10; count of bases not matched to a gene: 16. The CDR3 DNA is TGTGCCACCTGGGATGGGCCCCGGTGGGGGAAGAAACTCTTT. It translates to CATWDGPRWGKKLF.

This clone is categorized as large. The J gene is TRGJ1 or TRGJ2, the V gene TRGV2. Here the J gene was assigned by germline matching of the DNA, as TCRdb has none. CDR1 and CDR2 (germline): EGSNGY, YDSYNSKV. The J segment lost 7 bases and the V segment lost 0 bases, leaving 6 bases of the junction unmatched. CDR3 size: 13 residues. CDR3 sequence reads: CATWDGPGYKKLF. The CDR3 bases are TGTGCCACCTGGGACGGGCCGGGGTATAAGAAACTCTTT.

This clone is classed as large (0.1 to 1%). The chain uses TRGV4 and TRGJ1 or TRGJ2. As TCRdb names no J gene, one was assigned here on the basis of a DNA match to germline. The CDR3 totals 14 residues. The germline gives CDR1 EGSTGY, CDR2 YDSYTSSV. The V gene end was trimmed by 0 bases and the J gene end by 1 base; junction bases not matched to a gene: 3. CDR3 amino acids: CATWDGSNYYKKLF. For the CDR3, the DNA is TGTGCCACCTGGGATGGGTCCAATTATTATAAGAAACTCTTT.

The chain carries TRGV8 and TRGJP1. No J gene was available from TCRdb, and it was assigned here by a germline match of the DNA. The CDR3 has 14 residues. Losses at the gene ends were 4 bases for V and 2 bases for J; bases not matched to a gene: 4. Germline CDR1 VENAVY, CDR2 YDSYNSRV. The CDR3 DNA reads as TGTGCCACCTGGGAAAAAACCACTGGTTGGTTCAAGATATTT. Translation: CATWEKTTGWFKIF.

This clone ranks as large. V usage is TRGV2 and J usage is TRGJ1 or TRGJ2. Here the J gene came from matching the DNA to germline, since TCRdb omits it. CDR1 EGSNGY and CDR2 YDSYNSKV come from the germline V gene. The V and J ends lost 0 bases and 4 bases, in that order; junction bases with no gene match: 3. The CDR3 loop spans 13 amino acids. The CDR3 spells CATWDGPYYKKLF. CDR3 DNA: TGTGCCACCTGGGACGGGCCATATTATAAGAAACTCTTT.

The CDR3 sequence: CATWERGWFKIF. CDR3 bases: TGTGCCACCTGGGAGAGGGGTTGGTTCAAGATATTT. The chain is built from TRGV8 and TRGJP1. In the absence of a J gene in TCRdb, the DNA was matched to germline to assign it here. With 4 bases clipped from V and 8 bases from J, the junction kept 4 bases outside the gene matches. The germline V gene encodes CDR1 VENAVY and CDR2 YDSYNSRV. The CDR3 is made up of 12 amino acids.

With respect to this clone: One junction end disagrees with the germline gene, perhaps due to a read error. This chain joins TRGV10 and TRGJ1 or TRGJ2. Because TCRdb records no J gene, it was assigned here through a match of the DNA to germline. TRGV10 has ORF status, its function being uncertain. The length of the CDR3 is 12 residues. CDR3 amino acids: CAGFQIDYKKLF. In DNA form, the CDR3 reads TGCGCGGGATTTCAGATAGATTATAAGAAACTCTTT.

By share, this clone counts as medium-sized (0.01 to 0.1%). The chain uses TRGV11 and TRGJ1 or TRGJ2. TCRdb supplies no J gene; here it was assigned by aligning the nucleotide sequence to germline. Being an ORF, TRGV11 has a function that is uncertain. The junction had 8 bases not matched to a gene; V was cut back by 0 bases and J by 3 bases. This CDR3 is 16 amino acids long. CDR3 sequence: CACWIRHIFFYYKKLF. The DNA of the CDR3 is TGTGCCTGCTGGATTAGGCACATCTTTTTTTATTATAAGAAACTCTTT.

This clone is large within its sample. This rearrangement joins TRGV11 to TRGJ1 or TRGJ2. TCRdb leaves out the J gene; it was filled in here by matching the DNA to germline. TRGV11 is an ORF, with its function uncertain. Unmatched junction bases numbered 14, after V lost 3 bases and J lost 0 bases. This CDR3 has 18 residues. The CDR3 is CACWIRATINSNYYKKLF. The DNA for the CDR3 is TGTGCCTGCTGGATTAGGGCAACCATAAATTCGAATTATTATAAGAAACTCTTT.

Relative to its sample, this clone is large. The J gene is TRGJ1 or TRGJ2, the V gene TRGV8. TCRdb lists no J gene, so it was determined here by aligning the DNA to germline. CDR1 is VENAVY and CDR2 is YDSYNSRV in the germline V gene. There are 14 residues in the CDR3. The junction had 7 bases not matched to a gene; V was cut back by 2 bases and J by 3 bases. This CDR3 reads CATWDTASYYKKLF. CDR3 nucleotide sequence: TGTGCCACCTGGGATACTGCGAGTTATTATAAGAAACTCTTT.

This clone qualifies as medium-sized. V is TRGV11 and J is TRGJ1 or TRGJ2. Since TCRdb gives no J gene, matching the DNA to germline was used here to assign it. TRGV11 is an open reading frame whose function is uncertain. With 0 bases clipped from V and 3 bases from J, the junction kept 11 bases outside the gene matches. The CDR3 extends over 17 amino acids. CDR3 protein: CACWIRHFFRFYYKKLF. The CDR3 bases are TGTGCCTGCTGGATTAGGCACTTCTTTCGATTTTATTATAAGAAACTCTTT.

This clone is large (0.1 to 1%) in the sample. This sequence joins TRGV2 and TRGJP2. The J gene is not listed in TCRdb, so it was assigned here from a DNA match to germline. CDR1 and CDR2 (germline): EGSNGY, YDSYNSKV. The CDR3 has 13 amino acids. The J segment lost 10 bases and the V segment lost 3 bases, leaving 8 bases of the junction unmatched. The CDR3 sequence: CATWDPGIWIKTF. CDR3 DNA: TGTGCCACCTGGGACCCGGGGATTTGGATCAAGACGTTT.

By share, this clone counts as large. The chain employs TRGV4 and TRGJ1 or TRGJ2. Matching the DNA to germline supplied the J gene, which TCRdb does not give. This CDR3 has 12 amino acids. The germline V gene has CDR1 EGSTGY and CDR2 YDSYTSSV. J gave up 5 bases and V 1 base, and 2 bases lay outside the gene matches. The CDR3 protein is CATWDGDYKKLF. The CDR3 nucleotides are TGTGCCACCTGGGATGGAGATTATAAGAAACTCTTT.

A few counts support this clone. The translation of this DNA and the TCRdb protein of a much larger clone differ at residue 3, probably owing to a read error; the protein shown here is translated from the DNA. The CDR3 is CAAWPYTTGWFKIF. The CDR3 DNA is TGTGCCGCCTGGCCCTATACCACTGGTTGGTTCAAGATATTT. This rearrangement joins TRGV8 to TRGJP1. In the absence of a J gene in TCRdb, the DNA was matched to germline to assign it here. From germline, CDR1 is VENAVY and CDR2 YDSYNSRV. The CDR3 loop spans 14 amino acids.